The 23 T cell receptor beta chains below were found in one sample sequenced in a study of tumor-infiltrating lymphocytes in primary liver carcinoma (dated by TCRdb to about 2017). Blood RNA was extracted from unsorted whole blood with TRIzol reagent; germline DNA came from the DNeasy Blood & Tissue kit. TCRdb shows the sequencer as Illumina HiSeq 2500. Using a constant-region primer and ProtoScript II reverse transcriptase, TCRbeta-specific cDNA was reverse-transcribed from 400 to 550 ng total RNA. Construction of the TCRbeta libraries relied on three nested rounds of multiplex PCR, following a slightly modified ARM-PCR procedure. Each of the first two PCR rounds ran for 10 cycles and used multiplex TRBV1-TRBV30 forward primers together with a Cbeta reverse primer. TCRdb redid the processing of the public reads, applying fastp at Q25 and MiXCR, and retained in-frame beta chains. Every CDR3 protein is listed once, alongside the most common genes and DNA of its rows. Across this sample there are 300,000 to 350,000 distinct CDR3 sequences, with 65% seen only once. About 6.1% of the sample belongs to the ten largest clones.

The specimen sequenced was peripheral blood. All receptors come from a man aged 35-49 years with primary liver carcinoma and hepatitis B virus infection.

This clonotype was detected many times. The chain recombines TRBV6-1 with TRBJ1-5; no clear D. V shed 10 bases and J shed 1 base, with 14 bases lying between them. The CDR3 length is 14 residues. The germline CDR1 and CDR2 sequences are MNHNS and SASEGT. CDR3 nucleotide sequence: TGTGCCATCCGCGGCGAGTTGAGCAATCAGCCCCAGCATTTT. Protein product: CAIRGELSNQPQHF.

Comments on this clonotype: An end of the junction differs from the germline gene, which may be a read error. The rearrangement joins TRBV5-6 to TRBJ2-3; D is uncertain. Germline V gene sequence: CDR1 SGHDT, CDR2 YYEEEE. The CDR3 runs to 15 residues. The CDR3 reads CAGSLVSGVTDTQYF. Written as DNA, the CDR3 is TGTGCCGGCAGCTTGGTTTCTGGCGTCACAGATACGCAGTATTTT.

Note on this clonotype: The junction departs from the called germline gene at one end, perhaps through a read error. This chain connects TRBV4-2 to TRBJ2-5; the D gene is possibly TRBD1 (6 bases). The CDR3 is made up of 14 amino acids. Germline V gene sequence: CDR1 LGHNA, CDR2 YNFKEQ. CDR3 bases: TGTGCCAGCGGCCAGGGGATAACTTTAGAGACCCAGTACTTC. Amino acids: CASGQGITLETQYF.

This clonotype has just a few counts. The chain links TRBV6-1 to TRBJ2-4, with D perhaps matching TRBD2 (6 bases). The CDR3 extends over 14 amino acids. The V gene's germline CDR1 is MNHNS and CDR2 SASEGT. The V gene lost 3 bases and the J gene lost 9 bases, with 15 bases spanning the gap. The CDR3: CASSEPWGVVIQYF. The CDR3 nucleotides read TGTGCCAGCAGTGAGCCTTGGGGGGTTGTCATTCAGTACTTC.

Concerning this clonotype: The junction does not match germline at one end; this may be a read error. V and J are TRBV11-2 and TRBJ2-3, with a tentative D call TRBD2 (6 bases). This CDR3 is built from 15 residues. Looked up from germline, CDR1 is SGHAT and CDR2 is FQNNGV. The CDR3 reads CANSADGGNTDTQYF. As DNA, the CDR3 is TGTGCCAACAGCGCTGACGGAGGGAACACAGATACGCAGTATTTT.

The rearrangement uses TRBV25-1 and TRBJ2-5; 8 positions agree with TRBD1. Germline trimming cut 6 bases from V and 4 bases from J; bases unmatched to any gene: 4. This CDR3 has 13 residues. The V gene's germline CDR1 is MGHDK and CDR2 SYGVNS. The CDR3 DNA reads TGTGCCAGCAGGCAGGGGGCACGAGAGACCCAGTACTTC. Amino acids: CASRQGARETQYF.

As regards this clonotype: The CDR3 carries no conserved terminal phenylalanine or tryptophan, so it likely arises from a read error. This chain links TRBV6-5 with TRBJ2-7; TRBD1 aligns across 7 bases. The trim removed 6 bases at V and 4 bases at J, leaving 9 bases unmatched. The CDR3 has 14 amino acids. Germline-derived CDR1 and CDR2 are MNHEY and SVGAGI. CDR3 sequence: CASSSGTVTYEQYL. In DNA, the CDR3 is TGTGCCAGCAGCTCCGGGACAGTGACTTACGAGCAGTACCTC.

Of note for this clonotype: A much larger clonotype is one base distant, so this may be a read error. The chain employs TRBV5-5 and TRBJ2-7, with D uncertain. CDR1 and CDR2 from the germline V gene are SGHKS and YYEKEE (reference sequence). CDR3 size: 14 residues. Here the CDR3 DNA reads TGTGCCAGCAGCTTGAAAGGCAAGCACTACGAGAAGTACTTC. Encoded protein: CASSLKGKHYEKYF.

The chain has TRBV11-2 and TRBJ2-1, with a possible D match to TRBD2 (5 bases). The CDR3 loop spans 15 amino acids. The V and J ends lost 8 bases and 7 bases respectively, with 21 bases between them. The germline V gene encodes CDR1 SGHAT and CDR2 FQNNGV. The CDR3 is CASATEKGETNEQFF. The CDR3 nucleotides are TGTGCCAGCGCTACCGAAAAGGGAGAGACAAATGAGCAGTTCTTC. Using reference TRBV11-2 and TRBJ2-1 for the parts outside the CDR3, the full variable domain is EAGVAQSPRYKIIEKRQSVAFWCNPISGHATLYWYQQILGQGPKLLIQFQNNGVVDDSQLPKDRFSAERLKGVDSTLKIQPAKLEDSAVYLCASATEKGETNEQFFGPGTRLTVL.

Notes on this clonotype: The junction and the germline gene differ at one end; a read error may be behind it. CDR3 sequence: CASSPRTALYGQYF. The CDR3 coding sequence is TGTGCCAGCAGCCCCAGGACCGCCCTCTACGGGCAGTACTTC. The chain couples TRBV5-6 to TRBJ2-7, with D unresolved. The germline gives CDR1 SGHDT, CDR2 YYEEEE. The CDR3 is made up of 14 amino acids. Drawing the rest from reference TRBV5-6 and TRBJ2-7, the complete variable domain is DAGVTQSPTHLIKTRGQQVTLRCSPKSGHDTVSWYQQALGQGPQFIFQYYEEEERQRGNFPDRFSGHQFPNYSSELNVNALLLGDSALYLCASSPRTALYGQYFGPGTRLTVT.

The chain is built from TRBV6-2 or TRBV6-3 and TRBJ2-2; 13 nucleotides match TRBD2. This CDR3 is built from 16 residues. Per the germline V gene, CDR1 is MNHEY and CDR2 is SVGEGT. V lost 4 bases, J lost 7 bases, and 6 bases stayed unmatched. The CDR3 protein is CASSSGLAGVDGELFF. CDR3 in DNA: TGTGCCAGCAGTTCAGGACTAGCGGGAGTGGACGGGGAGCTGTTTTTT.

Details on this clonotype: It may be a read error: a sequence one base away is much more abundant. The chain combines TRBV13 with TRBJ2-7; maybe TRBD1 (5 bases). The CDR3 consists of 15 residues. CDR1 and CDR2 (germline): PRHDT, FYEKMQ (reference sequence). V gave up 5 bases and J gave up 6 bases, with 20 bases separating them. This CDR3 reads CASSASRQGTCEQYF. CDR3 DNA: TGTGCCAGCAGCGCCTCCCGTCAGGGCACCTGCGAGCAGTACTTC.

Comment on this clonotype: A much larger clone is a single base away; this may be a read error. The missing conserved phenylalanine or tryptophan at the end of this CDR3 makes a read error likely. The V and J genes are TRBV10-3 and TRBJ1-1, with D uncertain. The CDR3 consists of 13 residues. V was shortened by 3 bases and J by 5 bases, with 10 bases between the two germline ends. Per the germline V gene, CDR1 is ENHRY and CDR2 is SYGVKD. The CDR3 nucleotides are TGTGCCATCAGTGATAGGACGGGGACTGAAGCTTTCTCT. Its protein is CAISDRTGTEAFS.

This clonotype was detected many times. The rearrangement joins TRBV12-3 or TRBV12-4 to TRBJ1-1; 8 nucleotides align to TRBD1. V shed 3 bases, J shed 5 bases, and the junction held 5 bases outside the gene matches. The CDR3 is 14 amino acids. CDR3 region: CASSLSRGRTEAFF. Here the CDR3 DNA reads TGTGCCAGCAGTTTGAGCAGGGGGCGGACTGAAGCTTTCTTT.

V gene TRBV5-1 combines with J gene TRBJ2-5; 13 nucleotides line up with TRBD2. The CDR3 sequence is 16 residues long. Trimming cost V 3 bases and J 0 bases; bases outside gene matches: 2. Germline V lookup: CDR1 SGHRS, CDR2 YFSETQ. CDR3 nucleotides: TGCGCCAGCAGCTCGGGACTAGCGGGGTACCAAGAGACCCAGTACTTC. It specifies CASSSGLAGYQETQYF.

A word on this clonotype: A read error is possible here, since a much larger clone lies one base away. V gene TRBV4-1 combines with J gene TRBJ1-4, with D possibly being TRBD1 (6 bases). Between the trimmed V and J ends, which lost 1 base and 13 bases, there was a span of 16 bases. Looked up from germline, CDR1 is MGHRA and CDR2 is YSYEKL. This CDR3 is built from 14 residues. In nucleotides, the CDR3 is TGCGCCAGCAGCCAAGGGCCAAAGGGGGGAAGACTGTTTTTT. Translation gives CASSQGPKGGRLFF.

Of note for this clonotype: This could be a read error, since a much larger clone is one nucleotide away. The V gene is TRBV12-3 or TRBV12-4, the J gene TRBJ2-7; D unclear. Gene TRBJ2-5 matches the end of the DNA better, so the J call may be wrong. CDR3 length: 12 residues. This chain's CDR3 is CATSLGQGTQYF. CDR3 nucleotides: TGTGCCACCAGTCTTGGGCAAGGGACCCAGTACTTC.

Comments on this clonotype: This may be a read error, as it is one base from a much larger clone. The conserved final phenylalanine or tryptophan is absent from the CDR3, which likely points to a read error. The V gene is TRBV12-3 or TRBV12-4, the J gene TRBJ2-7, with no clear D. Trimming left V 3 bases short and J 6 bases short, with 9 bases between. There are 12 residues in the CDR3. In DNA, the CDR3 is TGTGCCAGCAGTTTTTGGGCCGCCGAGCAGTACTTA. Amino acids: CASSFWAAEQYL.

This clonotype has only one observation. This chain connects TRBV28 to TRBJ1-2; D unresolved. The CDR3 sequence is 11 residues long. V shed 5 bases and J shed 14 bases, with 15 bases lying between them. Germline lookup yields CDR1 MDHEN and CDR2 SYDVKM. CDR3 sequence: CASSATPMETF. The CDR3 region has the DNA TGTGCCAGCAGTGCCACACCCATGGAAACCTTC.

The V call is TRBV4-1, the J call TRBJ2-7; D call uncertain. The V end was cut by 0 bases, the J end by 3 bases, with 12 bases between. Germline V gene data show CDR1 as MGHRA and CDR2 as YSYEKL. The CDR3 has 15 amino acids. The CDR3 spells CASSQDATNHYEQYF. The CDR3 nucleotides are TGCGCCAGCAGCCAAGATGCGACAAACCACTACGAGCAGTACTTC.

Points on this clonotype: Germline is not matched at one junction end, which may reflect a read error. The V gene is TRBV4-2, the J gene TRBJ2-7; no clear D gene. Germline CDR1 LGHNA, CDR2 YNFKEQ. This CDR3 comprises 16 residues. CDR3 DNA sequence: TGCCCCAGCAGCCAAGATAAAATGACAAGGGCCTACGAGCAGTACTTC. Amino acids: CPSSQDKMTRAYEQYF.

On this clonotype: The junction differs from germline at one of its ends, possibly a read error. The J gene is TRBJ1-1, the V gene TRBV11-3; the D is unclear. Germline V CDR1 and CDR2: SGHNT, YENEEA. The CDR3 loop spans 14 amino acids. For the CDR3, the DNA is TGTACCAGCAGCTTAGATTCGTCCGGGGTTAAGGCTTTCTTT. It translates to CTSSLDSSGVKAFF.

This clonotype was recorded a few times. V gene TRBV7-9 combines with J gene TRBJ2-7; 7 bases line up with TRBD1. In germline, CDR1 is SEHNR, CDR2 FQNEAQ (reference sequence). The V segment lost 1 base and the J segment 3 bases; nucleotides outside the gene matches: 3. CDR3 size: 14 residues. CDR3 sequence reads: CASSLGGGGYEQYF. The CDR3 nucleotides read TGTGCCAGCAGCTTAGGAGGGGGCGGCTACGAGCAGTACTTC.